The clone carrying this T cell receptor (beta chain) was observed at least ten times. The data originate from a study of molecular identifiers for immune sequencing clone quantification. The overall study: Four of five RNA aliquots from approximately 20,000 or 98,000 naive CD8 T cells were sequenced.

The CDR3 sequence is 15 residues long. V gave up 2 bases and J gave up 5 bases, with 13 bases separating them. CDR1 SGHTA and CDR2 FQGNSA come from the germline V gene. Naive CD8 T cells underwent sorting with the CD8+CD4-CCR7+CD45RA+ definition. TCRdb recomputed calls from the PCR reads with MiXCR, one row per CDR3 protein. The repertoire has around 300,000 distinct CDR3 sequences, roughly 24% of them found once; the top ten carry 0.65% to 0.75%. Source material: naive CD8+ T cells from blood, with Jurkat cell RNA spiked in. Described subset: FACS-sorted CD8+CD4-CCR7+CD45RA+ naive T cells. The sequence derives from a human donor in good health. Some libraries in this study had Jurkat cell RNA spiked in. The chain recombines TRBV7-2 with TRBJ1-5; D is unclear. CDR3 DNA sequence: TGTGCCAGCAGCTTATCAGGCAGTCCTGATCAGCCCCAGCATTTT. Translating it yields CASSLSGSPDQPQHF.